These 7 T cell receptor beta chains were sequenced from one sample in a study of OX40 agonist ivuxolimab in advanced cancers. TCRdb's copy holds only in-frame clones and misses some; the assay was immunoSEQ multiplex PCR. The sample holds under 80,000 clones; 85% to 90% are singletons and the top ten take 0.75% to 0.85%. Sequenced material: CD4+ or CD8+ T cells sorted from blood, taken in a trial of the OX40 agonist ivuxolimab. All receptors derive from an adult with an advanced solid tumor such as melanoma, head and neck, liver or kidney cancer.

This chain's CDR3 is CASSHSRGRGYTF. CDR3 nucleotides: TGTGCCAGCAGCCATAGTCGTGGGAGGGGCTACACCTTC. The chain combines TRBV27 with TRBJ1-2, with D hard to call. V was shortened by 6 bases and J by 8 bases, with 16 bases between the two germline ends. The CDR3 consists of 13 residues. CDR1 is MNHEY, CDR2 SMNVEV, per germline (reference sequence).

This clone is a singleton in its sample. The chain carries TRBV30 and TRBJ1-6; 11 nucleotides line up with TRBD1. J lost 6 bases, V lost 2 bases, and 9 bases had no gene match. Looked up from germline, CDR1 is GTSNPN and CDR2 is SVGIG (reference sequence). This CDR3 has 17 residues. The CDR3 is CAWSRPGQGVLNSPLHF. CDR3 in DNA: TGTGCCTGGAGTCGACCGGGACAGGGGGTACTTAATTCACCCCTCCACTTT.

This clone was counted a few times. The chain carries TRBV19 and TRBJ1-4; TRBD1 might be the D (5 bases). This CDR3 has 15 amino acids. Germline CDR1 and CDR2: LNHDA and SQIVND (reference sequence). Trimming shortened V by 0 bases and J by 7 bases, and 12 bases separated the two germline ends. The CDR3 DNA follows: TGTGCCAGTAGTATAGAGTCTCGGGGACGTGAAAAACTGTTTTTT. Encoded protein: CASSIESRGREKLFF. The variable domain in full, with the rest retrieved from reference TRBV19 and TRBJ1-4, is DGGITQSPKYLFRKEGQNVTLSCEQNLNHDAMYWYRQDPGQGLRLIYYSQIVNDFQKGDIAEGYSVSREKKESFPLTVTSAQKNPTAFYLCASSIESRGREKLFFGSGTQLSVL.

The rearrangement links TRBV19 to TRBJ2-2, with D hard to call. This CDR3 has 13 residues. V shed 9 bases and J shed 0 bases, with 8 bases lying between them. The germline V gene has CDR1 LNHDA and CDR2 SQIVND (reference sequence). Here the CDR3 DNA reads TGTGCCAGCCGGGTGTCGAACACCGGGGAGCTGTTTTTT. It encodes CASRVSNTGELFF.

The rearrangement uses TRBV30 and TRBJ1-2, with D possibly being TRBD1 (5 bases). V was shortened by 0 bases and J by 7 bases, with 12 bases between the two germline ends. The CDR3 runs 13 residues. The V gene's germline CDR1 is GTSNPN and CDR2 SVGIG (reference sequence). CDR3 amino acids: CAWSVGQGSGYTF. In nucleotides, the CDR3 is TGTGCCTGGAGTGTAGGTCAGGGTAGTGGCTACACCTTC. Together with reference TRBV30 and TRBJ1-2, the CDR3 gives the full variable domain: SQTIHQWPATLVQPVGSPLSLECTVEGTSNPNLYWYRQAAGRGLQLLFYSVGIGQISSEVPQNLSASRPQDRQFILSSKKLLLSDSGFYLCAWSVGQGSGYTFGSGTRLTVV.

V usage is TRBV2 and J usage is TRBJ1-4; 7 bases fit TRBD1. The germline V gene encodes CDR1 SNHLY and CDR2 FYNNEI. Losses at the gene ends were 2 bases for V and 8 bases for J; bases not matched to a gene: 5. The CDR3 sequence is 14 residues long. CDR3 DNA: TGTGCCAGCAGTGAAAGGGGGCAGGTCGAAAAACTGTTTTTT. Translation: CASSERGQVEKLFF.

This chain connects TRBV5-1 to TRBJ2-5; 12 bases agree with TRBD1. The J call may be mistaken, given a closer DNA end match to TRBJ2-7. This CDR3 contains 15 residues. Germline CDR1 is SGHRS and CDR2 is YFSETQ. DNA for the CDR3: TGCGCCAGCAGCCCCGAGGGACAGGGGGCAGCCGAGCAGTACTTC. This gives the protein CASSPEGQGAAEQYF.